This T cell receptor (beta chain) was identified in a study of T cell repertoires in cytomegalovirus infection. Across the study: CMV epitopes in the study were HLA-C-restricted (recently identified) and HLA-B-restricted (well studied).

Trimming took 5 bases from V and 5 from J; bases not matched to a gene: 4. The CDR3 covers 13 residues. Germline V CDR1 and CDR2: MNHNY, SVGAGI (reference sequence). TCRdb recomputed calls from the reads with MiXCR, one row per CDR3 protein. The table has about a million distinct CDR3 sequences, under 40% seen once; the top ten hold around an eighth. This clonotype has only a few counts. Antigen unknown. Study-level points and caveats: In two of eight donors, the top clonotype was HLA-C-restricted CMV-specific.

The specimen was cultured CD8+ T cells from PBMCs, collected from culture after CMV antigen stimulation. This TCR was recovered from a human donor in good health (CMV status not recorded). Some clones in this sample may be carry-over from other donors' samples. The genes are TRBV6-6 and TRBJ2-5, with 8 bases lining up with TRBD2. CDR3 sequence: CASSISGVETQYF. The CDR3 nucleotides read TGTGCCAGCAGTATTAGCGGGGTTGAGACCCAGTACTTC.